Listed below are T cell receptor beta chains from one sample, sequenced in a study of coeliac disease. Sequencing used immunoSEQ multiplex PCR; TCRdb keeps in-frame clones, though not all of them. Here the sample spans 3,500 to 4,500 clones, 59% being singletons. Sequenced sample: lymphocytes from the gut lamina propria. These receptors were obtained from a man between 65 and 80 years old without celiac disease. CDR3s include the opening cysteine and the closing phenylalanine or tryptophan. Each record gives: J gene, V gene, CDR3 protein.

J gene: TRBJ2-1; V gene: TRBV7-6; CDR3 protein: CASSLVQDSQQFF
J gene: TRBJ2-1; V gene: TRBV10-3; CDR3 protein: CAIRNPEDRGTYNEQFF
J gene: TRBJ2-3; V gene: TRBV27; CDR3 protein: CASSPSETDTQYF
J gene: TRBJ2-7; V gene: TRBV7-8; CDR3 protein: CASSSTSVEDEQYF
J gene: TRBJ2-3; V gene: TRBV13; CDR3 protein: CASKLTASTDTQYF
J gene: TRBJ2-6; V gene: TRBV6-6; CDR3 protein: CASSHRSSGANVLTF
J gene: TRBJ2-3; V gene: TRBV11-2; CDR3 protein: CASSPPGLAGSTDTQYF
J gene: TRBJ2-4; V gene: TRBV19; CDR3 protein: CASSQDREKIIQYF
J gene: TRBJ1-2; V gene: TRBV5-1; CDR3 protein: CASSLAIGTGYGYTF
J gene: TRBJ2-2; V gene: TRBV5-1; CDR3 protein: CASSLGQELFF
J gene: TRBJ2-1; V gene: TRBV6-5; CDR3 protein: CASSYSSGSLNNEQFF
J gene: TRBJ2-1; V gene: TRBV19; CDR3 protein: CASRYQGLSYNEQFF
J gene: TRBJ1-2; V gene: TRBV6-5; CDR3 protein: CASRTGQGYGYTF
J gene: TRBJ2-2; V gene: TRBV5-1; CDR3 protein: CAITDRNTGELFF
J gene: TRBJ2-1; V gene: TRBV7-9; CDR3 protein: CASSPTSGWYNEQFF
J gene: TRBJ2-3; V gene: TRBV6-6; CDR3 protein: CASSQGTSGSDTQYF
J gene: TRBJ2-3; V gene: TRBV10-3; CDR3 protein: CAISTSGGSTDTQYF
J gene: TRBJ2-7; V gene: TRBV7-2; CDR3 protein: CASRKGAGEKQYF
J gene: TRBJ2-5; V gene: TRBV27; CDR3 protein: CASSLVFQETQYF
J gene: TRBJ1-4; V gene: TRBV7-6; CDR3 protein: CASSPQTGGYEKLFF
J gene: TRBJ2-5; V gene: TRBV7-9; CDR3 protein: CASSVPGTSGGKETQYF
J gene: TRBJ1-6; V gene: TRBV7-8; CDR3 protein: CASSLRPLSGASYNSPLHF
J gene: TRBJ1-5; V gene: TRBV7-6; CDR3 protein: CASSPGTGIGQPQHF
J gene: TRBJ1-1; V gene: TRBV5-1; CDR3 protein: CASSLARGRSAEAFF
J gene: NA; V gene: TRBV18; CDR3 protein: CASSPRGVEVYEQYF
J gene: TRBJ2-3; V gene: TRBV4-1; CDR3 protein: CASSKTPSGGAIDTQYF
J gene: TRBJ1-5; V gene: TRBV6-1; CDR3 protein: CASSEVPGQSNQPQHF
J gene: TRBJ2-5; V gene: TRBV7-7; CDR3 protein: CASSLGGLQETQYF
J gene: TRBJ2-1; V gene: TRBV29-1; CDR3 protein: CSVRDRGGYNEQFF
J gene: TRBJ2-1; V gene: TRBV7-6; CDR3 protein: CASSLGETHNEQFF
J gene: TRBJ1-1; V gene: TRBV4-1; CDR3 protein: CASRKQGDFAEAFF
J gene: TRBJ2-7; V gene: TRBV19; CDR3 protein: CATRTQGSLTYEQYF
J gene: TRBJ2-5; V gene: TRBV7-9; CDR3 protein: CASSSNRLAGKETQYF
J gene: TRBJ2-3; V gene: TRBV7-9; CDR3 protein: CASSLAIQGGTDTQYF
J gene: TRBJ1-3; V gene: TRBV7-9; CDR3 protein: CASTTRGGNTIYF
J gene: TRBJ2-7; V gene: TRBV11-2; CDR3 protein: CASSASTGGYEQYF
J gene: TRBJ1-5; V gene: TRBV25-1; CDR3 protein: CASSELADYQPQHF
J gene: TRBJ1-1; V gene: TRBV7-9; CDR3 protein: CASSLGNIEAFF
J gene: TRBJ1-4; V gene: TRBV27; CDR3 protein: CASSSQGATNEKLFF
J gene: TRBJ1-2; V gene: TRBV5-8; CDR3 protein: CASSPGHLYGYTF